These T cell receptor beta chains were read from a single sample in a study of T cells after yellow fever vaccination. MiXCR, applied by TCRdb to the 5' RACE reads, yields one record per CDR3 protein. The sample has 320,000 or so distinct CDR3 sequences, approximately 8% seen once. Sequenced material: PBMCs, taken roughly 45 days after the first yellow fever vaccination. These receptors came from a man in his late teens or twenties who received the YFV17D yellow fever vaccine. Both conserved end residues are part of each CDR3. Rows may omit the clone size; those that give it use once, few, many or a size class.

CDR3: CASSQGWGQIYNEQFF
size: .
V: TRBV4-1

CDR3: CASSIGTAQESPLHF
size: many
V: TRBV6-5

CDR3: CASSQHSGQGAGEQFF
size: few
V: TRBV3-1

CDR3: CASSPGREIAEAFF
size: few
V: TRBV28

CDR3: CASSPPLAGETQYF
size: .
V: TRBV7-9

CDR3: CASSLWVGGTTDTQYF
size: .
V: TRBV28

CDR3: CASSWRLAGNYEQYF
size: few
V: TRBV6-2/TRBV6-3

CDR3: CASSQSPGLINTGELFF
size: few
V: TRBV3-1

CDR3: CASSLRLLRGAPGTGELFF
size: .
V: TRBV12-3/TRBV12-4

CDR3: CATTGGITEAFF
size: few
V: TRBV10-3

CDR3: CASCPGQGVIGGNTIYF
size: few
V: TRBV12-3/TRBV12-4

CDR3: CASSPRTGGRTDTQYF
size: .
V: TRBV5-1

CDR3: CASSKHISGANVLTF
size: few
V: TRBV6-2/TRBV6-3

CDR3: CASSLVSGTGSEETQYF
size: .
V: TRBV5-1

CDR3: CASSSPGGYGYTF
size: many
V: TRBV7-2

CDR3: CSARDGAGGDTQYF
size: .
V: TRBV20-1

CDR3: CASSSPRGLFDSPLHF
size: few
V: TRBV7-2

CDR3: CSAPVASGNTIYF
size: few
V: TRBV20-1

CDR3: CASSLEAMNTEAFF
size: .
V: TRBV7-2

CDR3: CASSLVRGDLGGDEQFF
size: few
V: TRBV5-1

CDR3: CASSLPRGHEQFF
size: many
V: TRBV5-1

CDR3: CASSMAGGYNEQFF
size: few
V: TRBV18

CDR3: CASRLISPTHYF
size: many
V: TRBV10-2

CDR3: CASSPREYEQYF
size: .
V: TRBV18

CDR3: CATKRGTGELFF
size: few
V: TRBV28

CDR3: CASRSPGQGARGYTF
size: .
V: TRBV6-1

CDR3: CASSLQGSNTEAFF
size: few
V: TRBV7-9

CDR3: CSARDPYGVLGNQPQHF
size: .
V: TRBV20-1

CDR3: CASSLEGLRSTGELFF
size: .
V: TRBV5-5